A single sample gave rise to the 8 T cell receptor beta chains below, sequenced in a study of early T cells in non-severe SARS-CoV-2 infection. MiXCR, applied by TCRdb to the 5' RACE reads, yields one record per CDR3 protein. The table lists some 45,000 distinct CDR3 sequences, around 6.8% of them singletons. Sequenced sample: whole blood. Receptors were obtained from an adult who was a healthcare worker with PCR-confirmed SARS-CoV-2 infection or an uninfected control (not recorded which).

In its sample, this clonotype was seen many times. The chain employs TRBV18 and TRBJ1-3; D gene uncertain. V gave up 0 bases and J gave up 2 bases, with 5 bases separating them. This CDR3 spans 14 amino acids. Germline assignment: CDR1 KGHSH and CDR2 LQKENI. This chain's CDR3 is CASSPPRPGNTIYF. In DNA, the CDR3 is TGTGCCAGCTCACCACCGAGACCTGGAAACACCATATATTTT.

In regard to this clonotype: A read error is possible here, since a much larger clone lies one base away. The chain combines TRBV27 with TRBJ2-3, with D possibly TRBD2 on 5 matching bases. Per germline, CDR1 MNHEY and CDR2 SMNVEV (reference sequence). CDR3 length equals 11 residues. The CDR3 coding sequence is TGTGCCGGCAGCGGCGGAGATACGCAGTATTTT. Amino acids: CAGSGGDTQYF.

This clonotype was counted between two and nine times. The chain uses TRBV24-1 and TRBJ1-1; weak D call: TRBD1 (6 bases). Per germline, CDR1 KGHDR and CDR2 SFDVKD. V shed 2 bases and J shed 2 bases, with 11 bases lying between them. The CDR3 totals 15 residues. In nucleotides, the CDR3 is TGTGCCACCAGTGATTCCCTACAGGGTAACACTGAAGCTTTCTTT. It codes for CATSDSLQGNTEAFF.

This clonotype was seen repeatedly, ten times or more. V is TRBV20-1 and J is TRBJ2-3; TRBD2 matches 8 bases. Germline lookup yields CDR1 DFQATT and CDR2 SNEGSKA (reference sequence). The CDR3 is 12 residues long. V gave up 6 bases and J gave up 4 bases; unmatched junction bases: 3. The CDR3 sequence is CSAAGGPDTQYF. CDR3 coding DNA: TGCAGTGCGGCGGGGGGTCCAGATACGCAGTATTTT.

This clonotype was found many times. This chain connects TRBV12-3 or TRBV12-4 to TRBJ1-6; D is uncertain. The CDR3 length is 12 residues. V was clipped by 2 bases and J by 14 bases, with 10 bases between them. The CDR3 protein is CASSLIARALHF. In DNA, the CDR3 is TGTGCCAGCAGTTTAATAGCAAGGGCCCTCCACTTT.

This clonotype was picked up a small number of times. The rearrangement uses TRBV29-1 and TRBJ1-4; tentatively, D is TRBD1 (5 bases). V gave up 7 bases and J gave up 4 bases, with 10 bases separating them. Germline lookup yields CDR1 SQVTM and CDR2 ANQGSEA. The CDR3 contains 12 residues. The CDR3 DNA follows: TGCAGCGGGGCAGGGCTTAATGAAAAACTGTTTTTT. Encoded protein: CSGAGLNEKLFF.

This clonotype was counted at least ten times. The rearrangement joins TRBV28 to TRBJ1-2, with 10 positions matching TRBD1. Per germline, CDR1 MDHEN and CDR2 SYDVKM. The CDR3 length is 14 residues. V shed 10 bases, J shed 3 bases, and the junction held 8 bases outside the gene matches. CDR3 sequence (DNA): TGTGCCACCGTCTTGACAGGGGGCTACTATGGCTACACCTTC. This encodes CATVLTGGYYGYTF.

This clonotype occurred many times. The gene calls are TRBV7-8 and TRBJ2-1; D ambiguous. Trimming cost V 7 bases and J 9 bases, with 19 bases left between them. Germline assignment: CDR1 SGHVS and CDR2 FQNEAQ. The CDR3 consists of 14 residues. DNA of the CDR3: TGTGCCAGCAATAATCTGGATCGGGTGGGTGAGCAGTTCTTC. This sequence encodes CASNNLDRVGEQFF.